This record concerns one T cell receptor (beta chain) sequence. Antigen specificity is unknown. This entry belongs to a study of spatial heterogeneity in lung cancer. About the study: Detection of beta-chain sequences consistently exceeded that of alpha-chain sequences. Study-wide results and caveats: Counts that tracked tumor mutation counts were those of expanded intratumoral alpha and beta TCRs.

Time point in this sample: sample taken at primary tumor resection. TCRdb reprocessed the 5' RACE reads via MiXCR and lists one record per CDR3 protein. The table has about 20,000 distinct CDR3 sequences, 15% to 20% seen once. This CDR3 has 16 residues. Germline CDR1 and CDR2: LNHNV and YYDKDF (reference sequence). With 3 bases clipped from V and 4 bases from J, the junction kept 8 bases outside the gene matches. The input for sequencing was lung tumor tissue, taken at surgery. The V gene is TRBV15, the J gene TRBJ2-7; 11 bases agree with TRBD1. This clonotype originated in a female donor with early-stage non-small cell lung cancer. The CDR3 sequence: CATSSQNRDRGYEQYF. CDR3 nucleotide sequence: TGTGCCACCAGCAGTCAAAACCGGGACAGGGGGTACGAGCAGTACTTC.